These 25 T cell receptor beta chains share one sample of origin, sequenced in a study of Ad26.COV2.S vaccination and SARS-CoV-2 variants. Treatment noted: approximately 18 received Ad26.COV2.S at low or high dose, single or two shots; 5 received placebo; per-sample allocation not given. Specimens were obtained on day 63 following the first vaccine or placebo injection. Data came from immunoSEQ multiplex PCR; TCRdb stores just in-frame clones and leaves some out. The profile shows about 680,000 clones, around 89% of them singletons. Sequencing was performed on peripheral blood, taken in a trial of Ad26.COV2.S vaccine versus placebo. These receptors all stem from a person between 18 and 60 years old who received the Ad26.COV2.S COVID-19 vaccine or a placebo.

This clone has only one observation. The DNA of the CDR3 is TGTGCCAGCAGCCACAGTTTAGCGGGAGATCTCGTCACAGATACGCAGTATTTT. Protein sequence: CASSHSLAGDLVTDTQYF. This chain uses TRBV3-1 (or the pseudogene TRBV3-2) with TRBJ2-3, with 9 bases aligning to TRBD2. Germline V gene lookup returns CDR1 LGHDT and CDR2 YNNKEL (reference sequence). The CDR3 runs 18 residues. The V and J ends lost 3 bases and 2 bases, in that order; junction bases with no gene match: 12.

The rearrangement joins TRBV19 to TRBJ2-2, with D unclear. The CDR3 sequence is 14 residues long. Between the trimmed V and J ends, which lost 3 bases and 1 base, there was a span of 6 bases. Germline V gene lookup returns CDR1 LNHDA and CDR2 SQIVND (reference sequence). The CDR3 sequence is CASSIHKNTGELFF. CDR3 nucleotide sequence: TGTGCCAGTAGTATCCACAAGAACACCGGGGAGCTGTTTTTT.

With regard to this clone: This CDR3 is also generated by other DNA sequences in the sample. This chain joins TRBV5-4 and TRBJ2-5; D perhaps matches TRBD1 (5 bases). This CDR3 is built from 12 residues. The ends were cut back, 1 base at V and 5 bases at J, with 6 bases in the middle. In germline, CDR1 is SGHNT, CDR2 YYREEE (reference sequence). This chain's CDR3 is CASSLSGETQYF. The CDR3 DNA is TGTGCCAGCAGCTTGTCAGGGGAGACCCAGTACTTC.

This clone was detected once. V gene TRBV16 combines with J gene TRBJ2-1; D perhaps matches TRBD1 (5 bases). Trimming shortened V by 2 bases and J by 5 bases, and 7 bases separated the two germline ends. CDR1 and CDR2 from the germline V gene are KGHSY and FQNENV. CDR3 length: 13 amino acids. Here the CDR3 DNA reads TGTGCCAGCAGCCAAATAGGGGACAATGAGCAGTTCTTC. As protein: CASSQIGDNEQFF.

The V gene is TRBV19, the J gene TRBJ1-5; perhaps TRBD1 as D (5 bases). V shed 2 bases and J shed 7 bases, with 12 bases lying between them. The CDR3 is made up of 14 amino acids. Germline CDR1 LNHDA, CDR2 SQIVND (reference sequence). The CDR3 loop is CASSISARDQPQHF. The CDR3 nucleotides read TGTGCCAGTAGTATATCGGCCCGGGACCAGCCCCAGCATTTT.

The chain couples TRBV2 to TRBJ2-1; 13 nucleotides line up with TRBD2. This CDR3 is 17 amino acids long. J gave up 0 bases and V 6 bases, and 5 bases lay outside the gene matches. In germline, CDR1 is SNHLY, CDR2 FYNNEI. CDR3 sequence reads: CASSLGTSGVSYNEQFF. CDR3 DNA: TGTGCCAGCAGCCTCGGGACTAGCGGGGTCTCCTACAATGAGCAGTTCTTC.

J is TRBJ2-7 and V is TRBV6-1, with 12 bases fitting TRBD2. CDR3 size: 15 residues. Trimming at V came to 1 base and at J to 4 bases, leaving 2 bases not matched to a gene. CDR1 and CDR2 (germline): MNHNS, SASEGT. The CDR3 region has the DNA TGTGCCAGCAGTGAAGTGACTAGCGGGAGATACGAGCAGTACTTC. Its translation is CASSEVTSGRYEQYF.

V and J are TRBV5-6 and TRBJ2-1, with TRBD2 matching over 11 bases. CDR1 and CDR2 from the germline V gene are SGHDT and YYEEEE. Unmatched junction bases numbered 1, after V lost 2 bases and J lost 9 bases. This CDR3 region has 13 residues. The CDR3 DNA reads TGTGCCAGCAGCTTTAGCGGGAGGGTTGAGCAGTTCTTC. This codes for CASSFSGRVEQFF.

V gene TRBV9 combines with J gene TRBJ2-3; D is ambiguous. The CDR3 contains 15 residues. Germline V gene data show CDR1 as SGDLS and CDR2 as YYNGEE. V shed 0 bases and J shed 2 bases, with 10 bases lying between them. The CDR3 spells CASSVDGRYTDTQYF. The CDR3 DNA reads as TGTGCCAGCAGCGTAGATGGCAGATACACAGATACGCAGTATTTT.

Regarding this clone: Other DNA variants within this sample encode the same CDR3. This chain connects TRBV7-9 to TRBJ2-3, with 7 bases that match TRBD1. V shed 5 bases, J shed 3 bases, and the junction held 2 bases outside the gene matches. CDR1 SEHNR and CDR2 FQNEAQ come from the germline V gene (reference sequence). The CDR3 spans 13 residues. The CDR3 loop reads CASSGTATDTQYF. In DNA form, the CDR3 reads TGTGCCAGCAGCGGGACAGCGACAGATACGCAGTATTTT.

The CDR3 bases are TGTGCCAGCAGGTCCGGGACAGGGGCGCAAGAGACCCAGTACTTC. Translation: CASRSGTGAQETQYF. This chain connects TRBV2 to TRBJ2-5; 10 nucleotides match TRBD1. The V and J ends lost 6 bases and 2 bases, in that order; junction bases with no gene match: 6. Germline V gene lookup returns CDR1 SNHLY and CDR2 FYNNEI. The CDR3 runs to 15 residues.

CDR3 in amino acids: CASSHRPRQRQNTEAFF. CDR3 DNA: TGTGCCAGCAGTCATAGACCGAGACAGAGACAGAACACTGAAGCTTTCTTT. The chain has TRBV27 and TRBJ1-1; D possibly corresponds to TRBD1 (5 bases). Germline CDR1 is MNHEY and CDR2 is SMNVEV (reference sequence). The CDR3 consists of 17 residues. The ends were cut back, 5 bases at V and 1 base at J, with 20 bases in the middle.

The chain combines TRBV30 with TRBJ1-5; D ambiguous. V was pared by 3 bases and J by 4 bases, with 10 bases between. Germline CDR1 GTSNPN, CDR2 SVGIG (reference sequence). CDR3 size: 13 residues. The CDR3 here is CAWSPSANQPQHF. CDR3 nucleotide sequence: TGTGCCTGGAGCCCGTCGGCGAATCAGCCCCAGCATTTT. Full variable domain (missing parts from reference TRBV30 and TRBJ1-5): SQTIHQWPATLVQPVGSPLSLECTVEGTSNPNLYWYRQAAGRGLQLLFYSVGIGQISSEVPQNLSASRPQDRQFILSSKKLLLSDSGFYLCAWSPSANQPQHFGDGTRLSIL.

The chain couples TRBV1 to TRBJ2-3. TRBV1 is a documented pseudogene. The CDR3 runs 17 residues. Here the CDR3 reads CTSSQDRTPEGTDTQYF. CDR3 nucleotides: TGCACCAGCAGCCAAGATCGGACTCCCGAGGGGACAGATACGCAGTATTTT.

Of note for this clone: The junction differs from germline at one of its ends, possibly a read error. The V call is TRBV2, the J call TRBJ2-5; D possibly corresponds to TRBD2 (6 bases). Germline V gives CDR1 SNHLY, CDR2 FYNNEI. This CDR3 has 16 residues. The CDR3 nucleotides are TGTGCCAGCCGGGCTAGCGTTAATTCCGTCCAAGGGACCCAGTACTTC. Protein sequence: CASRASVNSVQGTQYF.

The CDR3 DNA is TGTGCCAGTAGACCACCGGGACAGGGATCCGGGGAGCTGTTTTTT. It encodes CASRPPGQGSGELFF. The chain carries TRBV19 and TRBJ2-2; 9 bases map to TRBD1. V lost 6 bases and J lost 6; bases outside the gene matches: 8. The V gene's germline CDR1 is LNHDA and CDR2 SQIVND (reference sequence). The CDR3 is made up of 15 amino acids.

The chain couples TRBV5-1 to TRBJ2-1; a weak D match, TRBD2 (6 bases). Germline V gene sequence: CDR1 SGHRS, CDR2 YFSETQ. Trimming stripped 6 bases from V and 4 bases from J, with 20 bases between. This CDR3 has 16 residues. The CDR3 sequence: CASTLGGVAGYNEQFF. The CDR3 nucleotides read TGCGCCAGCACCCTTGGAGGGGTCGCGGGATACAATGAGCAGTTCTTC.

In regard to this clone: Other DNA sequences in this sample translate to the same CDR3. The gene calls are TRBV19 and TRBJ2-7; the D gene is possibly TRBD1 (5 bases). Trimming stripped 3 bases from V and 2 bases from J, with 11 bases between. This CDR3 region has 14 residues. Germline V gene sequence: CDR1 LNHDA, CDR2 SQIVND (reference sequence). In DNA, the CDR3 is TGTGCCAGTAGTATCGAAAGGGGCCCCTACGAGCAGTACTTC. Translated, it gives CASSIERGPYEQYF.

As for this clone: Other DNA sequences in this specimen translate into the identical CDR3. V and J are TRBV6-5 and TRBJ2-6; D might be TRBD2 (6 bases). Trimming pared 0 bases from V and 0 bases from J, leaving 6 bases between. There are 16 residues in the CDR3. Germline V gene lookup returns CDR1 MNHEY and CDR2 SVGAGI. The CDR3 DNA sequence: TGTGCCAGCAGTTACTCGCGGGGCTCTGGGGCCAACGTCCTGACTTTC. Amino acids: CASSYSRGSGANVLTF.

This clone was counted once. J is TRBJ1-5 and V is TRBV18; D is undetermined. This CDR3 spans 15 amino acids. Germline assignment: CDR1 KGHSH and CDR2 LQKENI. Trimming took 3 bases from V and 7 from J, leaving 16 bases between them. Written as DNA, the CDR3 is TGTGCCAGCTCACCCAATCCTAAACGAGAGCAGCCCCAGCATTTT. Encoded protein: CASSPNPKREQPQHF.

The chain carries TRBV6-5 and TRBJ2-1; TRBD1 agrees at 7 bases. Germline V gene sequence: CDR1 MNHEY, CDR2 SVGAGI. This CDR3 comprises 13 residues. Losses at the gene ends were 5 bases for V and 6 bases for J; bases not matched to a gene: 4. CDR3 DNA: TGTGCCAGCAGTCTCGGGACAGTCAATGAGCAGTTCTTC. It encodes CASSLGTVNEQFF.

The genes are TRBV6-2 or TRBV6-3 and TRBJ2-5; no clear D gene. Deletions cut 4 bases from V and 2 bases from J, with 11 bases between. CDR1 is MNHEY, CDR2 SVGEGT, per germline. The CDR3 loop spans 14 amino acids. This CDR3 is CASSLSRSQETQYF. The CDR3 bases are TGTGCCAGCAGTTTAAGCAGGTCTCAAGAGACCCAGTACTTC.

This chain uses TRBV30 with TRBJ1-6; tentatively, D is TRBD1 (5 bases). V lost 5 bases to trimming and J lost 7 bases, with 15 bases between them. The CDR3 is made up of 14 amino acids. CDR1 and CDR2 (germline): GTSNPN, SVGIG (reference sequence). Here the CDR3 reads CAWAFETDNSPLHF. As DNA, the CDR3 is TGTGCCTGGGCTTTCGAGACAGACAATTCACCCCTCCACTTT.

This clone is a singleton in its sample. This chain connects TRBV7-3 to TRBJ2-3; D not certain. The V gene lost 1 base and the J gene lost 4 bases, with 6 bases spanning the gap. This CDR3 has 13 amino acids. In germline, CDR1 is SGHTA, CDR2 FQGTGA. The CDR3 nucleotides are TGTGCCAGCAGCTTAATGGGTCCAGATACGCAGTATTTT. Amino acids: CASSLMGPDTQYF.

The CDR3 DNA sequence: TGCGCCAGCAGCCGTACGACCAACACAGATACGCAGTATTTT. It is translated as CASSRTTNTDTQYF. The chain combines TRBV5-1 with TRBJ2-3, with no clear D. In germline, CDR1 is SGHRS, CDR2 YFSETQ. The CDR3 is 14 residues long. V was trimmed by 4 bases and J by 2 bases, leaving 11 bases between them.